These 31 T cell receptor beta chains were sequenced from one sample in a study of cytomegalovirus exposure and HLA in healthy donors. The assay was immunoSEQ multiplex PCR, and TCRdb's table has in-frame clones only and misses some. The top ten clones hold less than 7% of a sample with 130,000 to 150,000 clones, approximately 90% of them seen once. The specimen was PBMCs. The receptors were gathered from a woman in her thirties in good health and CMV-seropositive.

This chain joins TRBV27 and TRBJ2-1; 11 nucleotides match TRBD2. This CDR3 comprises 14 residues. V trimming: 6 bases; J trimming: 6 bases; junction bases outside the gene matches: 4. Germline V lookup: CDR1 MNHEY, CDR2 SMNVEV (reference sequence). CDR3 DNA sequence: TGTGCCAGCAGGGGGCTAGCGGGAGGCAATGAGCAGTTCTTC. It is translated as CASRGLAGGNEQFF.

The chain employs TRBV7-9 and TRBJ1-1, with TRBD1 as a possible D gene (6 bases). Germline V gene lookup returns CDR1 SEHNR and CDR2 FQNEAQ (reference sequence). Trimming left V 3 bases short and J 4 bases short, with 21 bases between. The CDR3 totals 17 residues. As DNA, the CDR3 is TGTGCCAGCAGCTTCGGACAGTACCAAACCAGGAGCACTGAAGCTTTCTTT. Amino acid sequence: CASSFGQYQTRSTEAFF.

CDR3 nucleotide sequence: TGTGCCAGCAGTTTGGCAGGGGAGACCTACGAGCAGTACTTC. It specifies CASSLAGETYEQYF. V usage is TRBV28 and J usage is TRBJ2-7, with D tentatively TRBD1 (6 bases). Deletions cut 3 bases from V and 2 bases from J, with 11 bases between. Germline V gene sequence: CDR1 MDHEN, CDR2 SYDVKM. The CDR3 covers 14 residues.

The chain combines TRBV7-9 with TRBJ1-1; 9 bases match TRBD1. Germline-derived CDR1 and CDR2 are SEHNR and FQNEAQ (reference sequence). With V trimmed by 5 bases and J by 0 bases, 7 bases remained unmatched. The CDR3 is 16 residues long. CDR3 in amino acids: CASSHPGTGMNTEAFF. In DNA, the CDR3 is TGTGCCAGCAGCCACCCCGGGACAGGGATGAACACTGAAGCTTTCTTT. The variable domain in full, completed from reference TRBV7-9 and TRBJ1-1, reads DTGVSQNPRHKITKRGQNVTFRCDPISEHNRLYWYRQTLGQGPEFLTYFQNEAQLEKSRLLSDRFSAERPKGSFSTLEIQRTEQGDSAMYLCASSHPGTGMNTEAFFGQGTRLTVV.

The chain carries TRBV18 and TRBJ1-1, with a tentative D call TRBD1 (6 bases). The CDR3 sequence is 15 residues long. Looked up from germline, CDR1 is KGHSH and CDR2 is LQKENI. The ends were cut back, 0 bases at V and 10 bases at J, with 18 bases in the middle. The CDR3 region has the DNA TGTGCCAGCTCACCACCGTCAGAGGGACACGGAGGAGCTTTCTTT. Translated: CASSPPSEGHGGAFF.

The V gene is TRBV19, the J gene TRBJ2-3, with 9 bases matching TRBD1. Losses at the gene ends were 3 bases for V and 6 bases for J; bases not matched to a gene: 7. The CDR3 has 15 amino acids. In germline, CDR1 is LNHDA, CDR2 SQIVND (reference sequence). CDR3 sequence reads: CASSIWTGAGDTQYF. The CDR3 DNA follows: TGTGCCAGTAGTATTTGGACAGGGGCAGGGGATACGCAGTATTTT.

V gene TRBV7-8 combines with J gene TRBJ2-7, with 7 bases matching TRBD1. The length of the CDR3 is 12 residues. CDR1 is SGHVS and CDR2 is FQNEAQ in the germline V gene. J was trimmed by 5 bases and V by 6 bases; bases with no gene match: 4. CDR3 nucleotide sequence: TGTGCCAGCAGGGGTGACAGGGACGAGCAGTACTTC. Encoded protein: CASRGDRDEQYF.

This chain connects TRBV28 to TRBJ1-3; 7 bases line up with TRBD1. The J segment lost 4 bases and the V segment lost 4 bases, leaving 10 bases of the junction unmatched. The CDR3 length is 16 residues. The V gene's germline CDR1 is MDHEN and CDR2 SYDVKM. The CDR3 nucleotides read TGTGCCAGCAGTTCCAATGACAGGGTCTGGGGAAACACCATATATTTT. Residues: CASSSNDRVWGNTIYF.

The V and J genes are TRBV28 and TRBJ1-3; D is unclear. Trimming took off 4 bases at V and 0 bases at J, with 10 bases between the two ends. Germline V gene data show CDR1 as MDHEN and CDR2 as SYDVKM. This CDR3 has 15 amino acids. The CDR3 reads CASSSAGYSGNTIYF. DNA for the CDR3: TGTGCCAGCAGTTCCGCAGGCTACTCTGGAAACACCATATATTTT. Full variable domain (outside the CDR3, taken from reference TRBV28 and TRBJ1-3): DVKVTQSSRYLVKRTGEKVFLECVQDMDHENMFWYRQDPGLGLRLIYFSYDVKMKEKGDIPEGYSVSREKKERFSLILESASTNQTSMYLCASSSAGYSGNTIYFGEGSWLTVV.

The chain recombines TRBV18 with TRBJ1-2; 10 bases align to TRBD1. CDR3 length equals 15 residues. Trimming took 6 bases from V and 3 from J; bases not matched to a gene: 7. The V gene's germline CDR1 is KGHSH and CDR2 LQKENI. CDR3 DNA: TGTGCCAGCTCGCCAGGACAGGGGGACCACTATGGCTACACCTTC. It encodes CASSPGQGDHYGYTF.

CDR3 loop: CASSLYRGSYNSPLHF. In DNA, the CDR3 is TGTGCCAGCAGCTTGTACAGGGGGTCCTATAATTCACCCCTCCACTTT. This rearrangement joins TRBV7-2 to TRBJ1-6; 8 positions agree with TRBD1. Germline loops: CDR1 SGHTA, CDR2 FQGNSA. The CDR3 has 16 amino acids. Unmatched junction bases numbered 2, after V lost 3 bases and J lost 1 base.

In this sample, this clone turned up once. This chain joins TRBV5-6 and TRBJ2-7; D call uncertain. The germline V gene encodes CDR1 SGHDT and CDR2 YYEEEE. This CDR3 spans 16 amino acids. The V end lost 0 bases, the J end lost 0 bases, and 13 bases lay between the germline ends. The CDR3 DNA reads TGTGCCAGCAGCTTGGACCTCGGCAGGATCTCCTACGAGCAGTACTTC. This gives the protein CASSLDLGRISYEQYF.

V usage is TRBV4-2 and J usage is TRBJ1-1; D unclear. The CDR3 sequence is 15 residues long. The germline V and J ends were trimmed by 5 bases and 1 base, with 14 bases remaining between them. Germline values: CDR1 LGHNA, CDR2 YNFKEQ. This chain's CDR3 is CASSTPDRGNTEAFF. In nucleotides, the CDR3 is TGTGCCAGCAGCACTCCTGACCGAGGGAACACTGAAGCTTTCTTT.

With regard to this clone: Other DNA sequences in this specimen translate into the identical CDR3. This chain connects TRBV18 to TRBJ2-3; D call uncertain. V gave up 3 bases and J gave up 0 bases, with 7 bases separating them. Germline values: CDR1 KGHSH, CDR2 LQKENI. The CDR3 covers 14 residues. CDR3 in DNA: TGTGCCAGCTCACCGAGACAAAGCACAGATACGCAGTATTTT. This translates into CASSPRQSTDTQYF.

The chain carries TRBV29-1 and TRBJ1-1; no clear D gene. V gave up 4 bases and J gave up 3 bases, with 6 bases separating them. Germline lookup yields CDR1 SQVTM and CDR2 ANQGSEA. The CDR3 length is 11 residues. CDR3 sequence reads: CSVGADTEAFF. CDR3 coding DNA: TGCAGCGTTGGGGCCGACACTGAAGCTTTCTTT.

The V and J genes are TRBV16 and TRBJ2-2, with TRBD1 matching over 9 bases. Germline loops: CDR1 KGHSY, CDR2 FQNENV. The CDR3 is made up of 15 amino acids. V trimming: 4 bases; J trimming: 4 bases; junction bases outside the gene matches: 4. The CDR3 coding sequence is TGTGCCAGCAGCCGAATGGGACAGGGCACCGGGGAGCTGTTTTTT. Translated, it gives CASSRMGQGTGELFF.

The chain carries TRBV11-3 and TRBJ2-1, with D uncertain. Trimming took off 10 bases at V and 0 bases at J, with 4 bases between the two ends. The germline V gene has CDR1 SGHNT and CDR2 YENEEA. The CDR3 covers 11 residues. The CDR3 loop is CANSSYNEQFF. CDR3 nucleotide sequence: TGTGCCAATAGCTCCTACAATGAGCAGTTCTTC.

The CDR3 reads CASSPDRSNYNEQFF. The CDR3 DNA reads TGTGCCAGCAGCCCGGACAGAAGTAACTACAATGAGCAGTTCTTC. J is TRBJ2-1 and V is TRBV6-5, with D maybe TRBD1 (6 bases). The CDR3 is 15 amino acids. The V gene's germline CDR1 is MNHEY and CDR2 SVGAGI. V shed 6 bases and J shed 3 bases, with 15 bases lying between them.

The chain has TRBV28 and TRBJ2-1; TRBD2 matches 7 bases. This CDR3 spans 13 amino acids. Germline CDR1 is MDHEN and CDR2 is SYDVKM. With 7 bases clipped from V and 2 bases from J, the junction kept 2 bases outside the gene matches. In DNA form, the CDR3 reads TGTGCCAGCAAGCTAGCGGCCTACAATGAGCAGTTCTTC. Translated, it gives CASKLAAYNEQFF. Full variable domain (outside the CDR3, taken from reference TRBV28 and TRBJ2-1): DVKVTQSSRYLVKRTGEKVFLECVQDMDHENMFWYRQDPGLGLRLIYFSYDVKMKEKGDIPEGYSVSREKKERFSLILESASTNQTSMYLCASKLAAYNEQFFGPGTRLTVL.

The V gene is TRBV7-3, the J gene TRBJ2-1; maybe TRBD2 (6 bases). The V end lost 3 bases, the J end lost 2 bases, and 11 bases lay between the germline ends. CDR1 and CDR2 from the germline V gene are SGHTA and FQGTGA. The CDR3 totals 15 residues. CDR3 residues: CASSLWGDTYNEQFF. The CDR3 coding sequence is TGTGCCAGCAGCTTGTGGGGGGATACCTACAATGAGCAGTTCTTC.

This chain links TRBV18 with TRBJ1-2, with D possibly matching TRBD1 (6 bases). CDR1 and CDR2 from the germline V gene are KGHSH and LQKENI. This CDR3 contains 14 residues. The V end lost 3 bases, the J end lost 8 bases, and 16 bases lay between the germline ends. The CDR3 here is CASSPTGGLEGYTF. CDR3 bases: TGTGCCAGCTCACCGACAGGAGGACTTGAGGGCTACACCTTC.

The V call is TRBV5-1, the J call TRBJ2-7, with D possibly being TRBD2 (6 bases). V lost 0 bases and J lost 6, with 10 bases in between. The germline gives CDR1 SGHRS, CDR2 YFSETQ. The CDR3 is 13 amino acids. This CDR3 reads CASSLGLEAEQYF. CDR3 DNA: TGCGCCAGCAGCTTGGGACTAGAGGCCGAGCAGTACTTC.

The chain uses TRBV29-1 and TRBJ2-1, with 15 nucleotides matching TRBD2. Germline V gene lookup returns CDR1 SQVTM and CDR2 ANQGSEA. This CDR3 is built from 14 residues. Trimming cost V 6 bases and J 15 bases; bases outside gene matches: 12. CDR3: CSVTGLAGGTTRFF. CDR3 DNA sequence: TGCAGCGTGACGGGACTAGCGGGAGGCACCACGAGGTTCTTC.

The chain carries TRBV28 and TRBJ2-1, with 11 positions matching TRBD2. V lost 7 bases to trimming and J lost 5 bases; unmatched junction nucleotides: 4. Per the germline V gene, CDR1 is MDHEN and CDR2 is SYDVKM. The CDR3 is 14 amino acids. CDR3 sequence (DNA): TGTGCCAGCAAGGTAGCGGGGGGGAACAATGAGCAGTTCTTC. Encoded protein: CASKVAGGNNEQFF.

The chain carries TRBV2 and TRBJ1-1; possible D gene TRBD1, 5 bases. The CDR3 is made up of 12 amino acids. Germline CDR1 SNHLY, CDR2 FYNNEI. Trimming took off 7 bases at V and 2 bases at J, with 8 bases between the two ends. The CDR3 bases are TGTGCCAGCACCAGGGCCAACACTGAAGCTTTCTTT. It translates to CASTRANTEAFF.

This rearrangement joins TRBV7-8 to TRBJ1-4; 9 bases are shared with TRBD1. CDR1 is SGHVS and CDR2 is FQNEAQ in the germline V gene. V gave up 7 bases and J gave up 7 bases; unmatched junction bases: 10. The CDR3 consists of 15 residues. The CDR3 sequence is CASIGDYRGPEKLFF. CDR3 in DNA: TGTGCCAGCATAGGGGATTACAGGGGGCCTGAAAAACTGTTTTTT.

This clone was seen once. This sequence joins TRBV5-1 and TRBJ2-2; tentative D call: TRBD1 (6 bases). V shed 4 bases and J shed 3 bases, with 13 bases lying between them. The CDR3 totals 15 residues. Germline V gives CDR1 SGHRS, CDR2 YFSETQ. The CDR3 DNA reads TGCGCCAGCAGCCGAGACAGGTTGTACACCGGGGAGCTGTTTTTT. As protein: CASSRDRLYTGELFF.

The rearrangement links TRBV27 to TRBJ1-6; D is ambiguous. Germline CDR1 and CDR2: MNHEY and SMNVEV (reference sequence). The CDR3 covers 19 residues. Trimming removed 5 bases at V and 0 bases at J, with 20 bases between. The CDR3 sequence: CASSTIPPGSSSYNSPLHF. The CDR3 DNA follows: TGTGCCAGCAGTACCATTCCACCGGGATCCAGCTCCTATAATTCACCCCTCCACTTT.

The V and J genes are TRBV2 and TRBJ2-7; TRBD2 matches at 7 bases. The germline V gene encodes CDR1 SNHLY and CDR2 FYNNEI. The CDR3 spans 16 residues. Germline trimming cut 5 bases from V and 4 bases from J; bases unmatched to any gene: 14. The CDR3 nucleotides read TGTGCCAGCAGTTCTGACGTGCGACTAGCAGAATACGAGCAGTACTTC. This codes for CASSSDVRLAEYEQYF.

The chain links TRBV7-6 to TRBJ1-3; no clear D gene. The CDR3 runs to 15 residues. Trimming removed 5 bases at V and 4 bases at J, with 15 bases between. Looked up from germline, CDR1 is SGHVS and CDR2 is FNYEAQ. CDR3 sequence: CASSPLEGIGNTIYF. CDR3 DNA sequence: TGTGCCAGCAGCCCCCTTGAGGGAATCGGAAACACCATATATTTT.

Note on this clone: The limits of the CDR3 on the DNA are not certain, so only TCRdb's listed CDR3 is given. The V call is TRBV5-5, the J call TRBJ2-1; the table's D call, TRBD1, was not checked against the DNA. Per germline, CDR1 SGHKS and CDR2 YYEKEE (reference sequence). The CDR3 region is 11 residues in length, termini included. CDR3 loop: CASSFGQGSFF.